A single sample gave rise to the 21 T cell receptor beta chains below, sequenced in a study of blood T cell repertoires in COVID-19. The table came from immunoSEQ multiplex PCR; TCRdb's copy has only in-frame clones and leaves some out. Here the sample spans approximately 69,000 clones, 60% to 85% being singletons. Sequenced input: peripheral blood. These receptors originate from a man aged 55 to 70 with acute or convalescent COVID-19.

The genes are TRBV3-1 (or the pseudogene TRBV3-2) and TRBJ1-2; 7 bases agree with TRBD1. Per the germline V gene, CDR1 is LGHDT and CDR2 is YNNKEL (reference sequence). CDR3 size: 16 residues. The trim removed 6 bases at V and 0 bases at J, leaving 10 bases unmatched. CDR3 nucleotides: TGTGCCAGCAGGACCGGGACAGACCACCCTAACTATGGCTACACCTTC. Translated: CASRTGTDHPNYGYTF.

This chain uses TRBV6-2 or TRBV6-3 with TRBJ2-7; maybe TRBD1 (5 bases). CDR3 size: 13 residues. The germline V gene has CDR1 MNHEY and CDR2 SVGEGT. V lost 4 bases to trimming and J lost 4 bases, with 11 bases between them. CDR3 DNA: TGTGCCAGCAGTTCCCTAGACAGATACGAGCAGTACTTC. Its protein is CASSSLDRYEQYF.

V gene TRBV18 combines with J gene TRBJ2-7; the D gene is possibly TRBD1 (5 bases). Trimming pared 1 base from V and 6 bases from J, leaving 13 bases between. The CDR3 is 14 residues long. CDR1 and CDR2 (germline): KGHSH, LQKENI. CDR3 sequence (DNA): TGTGCCAGCTCACCACTCGTCAGCCAGGGCGAGCAGTACTTC. Encoded protein: CASSPLVSQGEQYF.

The gene calls are TRBV6-5 and TRBJ1-5; D is unresolved. This CDR3 is built from 15 residues. V was clipped by 2 bases and J by 0 bases, with 8 bases between them. From germline, CDR1 is MNHEY and CDR2 SVGAGI. For the CDR3, the DNA is TGTGCCAGCAGTTACAGCGATAATAGCAATCAGCCCCAGCATTTT. As protein: CASSYSDNSNQPQHF.

The chain carries TRBV5-1 and TRBJ2-3, with 9 bases that match TRBD2. Germline CDR1 is SGHRS and CDR2 is YFSETQ. The CDR3 consists of 17 residues. V lost 4 bases to trimming and J lost 2 bases; unmatched junction nucleotides: 11. CDR3 protein: CASSPRLAGAPTDTQYF. The CDR3 bases are TGCGCCAGCAGCCCTAGATTAGCGGGGGCTCCCACAGATACGCAGTATTTT.

CDR3 nucleotide sequence: TGTGCCAGTAGTGACGAGGGGGACGAGCAGTACTTC. Translating gives CASSDEGDEQYF. This rearrangement joins TRBV19 to TRBJ2-7; TRBD1 might be the D (6 bases). CDR1 and CDR2 (germline): LNHDA, SQIVND (reference sequence). The CDR3 runs 12 residues. V lost 5 bases and J lost 5, with 10 bases in between.

The V gene is TRBV24-1, the J gene TRBJ2-1; the match to TRBD2 covers 8 bases. The V and J ends lost 3 bases and 7 bases, in that order; junction bases with no gene match: 7. Germline-derived CDR1 and CDR2 are KGHDR and SFDVKD. The CDR3 consists of 15 residues. The CDR3 DNA reads as TGTGCCACCAGTGATCGGGGGGGCAGGAGGAATGAGCAGTTCTTC. This translates into CATSDRGGRRNEQFF.

This rearrangement joins TRBV4-3 to TRBJ2-7, with TRBD2 matching 8 bases. The germline gives CDR1 LGHNA, CDR2 YSLEER. The CDR3 runs 14 residues. J gave up 2 bases and V 4 bases, and 4 bases lay outside the gene matches. This chain's CDR3 is CASSRSGGAYEQYF. The CDR3 DNA sequence: TGCGCCAGCAGCCGCTCCGGGGGGGCCTACGAGCAGTACTTC.

The genes are TRBV7-9 and TRBJ1-2; D is possibly TRBD1 (5 bases). With 1 base removed from V and 4 bases from J, the gap between germline ends came to 19 bases. The CDR3 consists of 17 residues. Germline-derived CDR1 and CDR2 are SEHNR and FQNEAQ (reference sequence). The CDR3 sequence: CASSLEVSTGRSYGYTF. The CDR3 bases are TGTGCCAGCAGCTTAGAAGTTAGTACAGGACGAAGCTATGGCTACACCTTC.

CDR3 coding DNA: TGTGCCAGCTCTGGACAGGGGGCCTACACCGGGGAGCTGTTTTTT. Residues: CASSGQGAYTGELFF. The chain joins TRBV18 to TRBJ2-2, with TRBD1 identical over 11 bases. Trimming took 6 bases from V and 3 from J; bases not matched to a gene: 3. The CDR3 spans 15 residues. Germline CDR1 KGHSH, CDR2 LQKENI.

This clone was found once. The genes are TRBV9 and TRBJ2-2; possible D gene TRBD1, 6 bases. Germline CDR1 is SGDLS and CDR2 is YYNGEE. The CDR3 has 15 amino acids. With 4 bases removed from V and 4 bases from J, the gap between germline ends came to 14 bases. CDR3 protein: CASSPGVESTGELFF. The CDR3 coding sequence is TGTGCCAGCAGCCCAGGGGTAGAGAGCACCGGGGAGCTGTTTTTT. The full variable domain, in which reference TRBV9 and TRBJ2-2 provide the parts outside the CDR3, is DSGVTQTPKHLITATGQRVTLRCSPRSGDLSVYWYQQSLDQGLQFLIQYYNGEERAKGNILERFSAQQFPDLHSELNLSSLELGDSALYFCASSPGVESTGELFFGEGSRLTVL.

This clone showed up just once. This chain uses TRBV5-1 with TRBJ1-6; 9 positions match TRBD1. Germline V gives CDR1 SGHRS, CDR2 YFSETQ. The J segment lost 10 bases and the V segment lost 0 bases, leaving 8 bases of the junction unmatched. This CDR3 spans 16 amino acids. This chain's CDR3 is CASSLGARTGASPLHF. The CDR3, as DNA: TGCGCCAGCAGCTTGGGGGCGAGGACAGGGGCCTCACCCCTCCACTTT.

The chain uses TRBV5-4 and TRBJ2-3; TRBD2 matches at 8 bases. The germline CDR1 and CDR2 sequences are SGHNT and YYREEE (reference sequence). This CDR3 is built from 15 residues. After removal of 1 base from V and 3 bases from J, the junction contained 4 bases not matched to a gene. CDR3 region: CASSLRGRRTDTQYF. The CDR3 nucleotides are TGTGCCAGCAGCTTGCGCGGGAGGCGGACAGATACGCAGTATTTT.

V is TRBV9 and J is TRBJ2-7; 7 bases line up with TRBD1. Germline CDR1 SGDLS, CDR2 YYNGEE. Losses at the gene ends were 2 bases for V and 0 bases for J; bases not matched to a gene: 5. The CDR3 is 15 residues long. The CDR3 sequence: CASSVGWDSSYEQYF. The CDR3 region has the DNA TGTGCCAGCAGCGTGGGCTGGGACAGCTCCTACGAGCAGTACTTC.

V gene TRBV11-2 combines with J gene TRBJ1-1; D gene ambiguous. V lost 0 bases to trimming and J lost 11 bases, with 10 bases between them. Germline-derived CDR1 and CDR2 are SGHAT and FQNNGV. The CDR3 spans 12 residues. CDR3 sequence reads: CASSLEVGSAFF. DNA of the CDR3: TGTGCCAGCAGCTTAGAGGTCGGTTCGGCTTTCTTT.

The CDR3 sequence: CASSQDLIGGAGYTF. In DNA form, the CDR3 reads TGCGCCAGCAGCCAAGATCTTATAGGGGGCGCGGGCTACACCTTC. The rearrangement uses TRBV4-1 and TRBJ1-2, with 7 bases lining up with TRBD1. Germline-derived CDR1 and CDR2 are MGHRA and YSYEKL. The CDR3 totals 15 residues. J lost 8 bases, V lost 0 bases, and 9 bases had no gene match.

J is TRBJ1-5 and V is TRBV10-2, with 8 bases fitting TRBD1. The germline V gene encodes CDR1 WSHSY and CDR2 SAAADI. This CDR3 is 14 amino acids long. V gave up 6 bases and J gave up 3 bases; unmatched junction bases: 4. The CDR3 DNA is TGCGCCAGCAGGGAGGGACAGGTCAATCAGCCCCAGCATTTT. It translates to CASREGQVNQPQHF.

The chain uses TRBV6-2 or TRBV6-3 and TRBJ1-2; D may be TRBD1 (5 bases). Germline V lookup: CDR1 MNHEY, CDR2 SVGEGT. V lost 7 bases, J lost 10 bases, and 16 bases lay in between. The CDR3 has 12 residues. CDR3 residues: CASTPQSGAYTF. The DNA of the CDR3 is TGTGCCAGCACCCCCCAAAGTGGGGCCTACACCTTC.

The chain uses TRBV27 and TRBJ1-3, with 10 bases lining up with TRBD1. After removal of 6 bases from V and 0 bases from J, the junction contained 8 bases not matched to a gene. CDR3 length equals 17 residues. Per germline, CDR1 MNHEY and CDR2 SMNVEV (reference sequence). The CDR3 nucleotides are TGTGCCAGCAGCCCAAAGGGACAGGGGCGCTCTGGAAACACCATATATTTT. It yields the protein CASSPKGQGRSGNTIYF.

This sequence joins TRBV18 and TRBJ2-1; D is perhaps TRBD1 (6 bases). Germline-derived CDR1 and CDR2 are KGHSH and LQKENI. The CDR3 is 15 residues long. Trimming left V 0 bases short and J 3 bases short, with 9 bases between. CDR3 sequence: CASSPPRDIYNEQFF. The CDR3 nucleotides read TGTGCCAGCTCACCACCCCGGGACATCTACAATGAGCAGTTCTTC. Combining the CDR3 with reference TRBV18 and TRBJ2-1 gives the whole variable domain NAGVMQNPRHLVRRRGQEARLRCSPMKGHSHVYWYRQLPEEGLKFMVYLQKENIIDESGMPKERFSAEFPKEGPSILRIQQVVRGDSAAYFCASSPPRDIYNEQFFGPGTRLTVL.

The rearrangement links TRBV6-5 to TRBJ1-4; TRBD1 matches at 11 bases. V trimming: 10 bases; J trimming: 6 bases; junction bases outside the gene matches: 10. The germline V gene encodes CDR1 MNHEY and CDR2 SVGAGI. CDR3 length: 15 residues. The CDR3 coding sequence is TGTGCCACCCAAAAACCGGGACAGGGGGATGAAAAACTGTTTTTT. Its protein is CATQKPGQGDEKLFF.